The 10 T cell receptor beta chains below all came from one sample that was sequenced in a study of T cell changes during pregnancy in multiple sclerosis. TCRdb's table, derived via immunoSEQ multiplex PCR, lists solely in-frame clones and lacks some. The sample contains some 80,000 clones, more than 70% of which appear only once. Specimen: peripheral blood, collected in the first trimester of pregnancy. The receptors stem from a female donor in good health, enrolled as a control in a pregnancy study.

The chain combines TRBV28 with TRBJ2-7; no definite D call. The germline CDR1 and CDR2 sequences are MDHEN and SYDVKM. The CDR3 runs 12 residues. V was pared by 6 bases and J by 6 bases, with 12 bases between. DNA for the CDR3: TGTGCCAGCAGCCTCCGACAAAGCGAGCAGTACTTC. Its protein product is CASSLRQSEQYF.

This clone was seen more than once but under ten times. This rearrangement joins TRBV18 to TRBJ2-7; 10 nucleotides align to TRBD1. V was clipped by 3 bases and J by 4 bases; unmatched bases: 6. Germline CDR1 reads KGHSH; CDR2 reads LQKENI. The CDR3 contains 15 residues. DNA for the CDR3: TGTGCCAGCTCACCTGGGACAGGGGCCCAGTACGAGCAGTACTTC. Translated, it gives CASSPGTGAQYEQYF.

The J gene is TRBJ2-5, the V gene TRBV7-6; no definite D call. Germline V gives CDR1 SGHVS, CDR2 FNYEAQ. The CDR3 runs 13 residues. V was cut by 6 bases and J by 1 base, with 9 bases left in between. The CDR3 DNA reads as TGTGCCAGCAGTCAGATAACCCAAGAGACCCAGTACTTC. It yields the protein CASSQITQETQYF.

The rearrangement links TRBV7-8 to TRBJ2-2, with 8 bases aligning to TRBD2. Unmatched junction bases numbered 6, after V lost 5 bases and J lost 4 bases. The CDR3 runs 15 residues. Germline V gene data show CDR1 as SGHVS and CDR2 as FQNEAQ. The CDR3 nucleotides read TGTGCCAGCAGCCATGGTAGCGGGGTCACCGGGGAGCTGTTTTTT. It codes for CASSHGSGVTGELFF.

The chain combines TRBV11-2 with TRBJ2-7; 10 nucleotides agree with TRBD2. The CDR3 totals 15 residues. Germline trimming cut 5 bases from V and 0 bases from J; bases unmatched to any gene: 4. Germline lookup yields CDR1 SGHAT and CDR2 FQNNGV. The CDR3 loop is CASSPGLAASYEQYF. CDR3 coding DNA: TGTGCCAGCAGCCCAGGACTAGCGGCCTCCTACGAGCAGTACTTC.

Comment on this clone: The same CDR3 is also encoded by other DNA sequences in this sample. The chain recombines TRBV7-8 with TRBJ2-3; TRBD2 might be the D (5 bases). The ends were cut back, 3 bases at V and 5 bases at J, with 9 bases in the middle. Germline values: CDR1 SGHVS, CDR2 FQNEAQ. CDR3 length: 13 residues. In nucleotides, the CDR3 is TGTGCCAGCAGCTTGGGAGCGCTAGATACGCAGTATTTT. Its translation: CASSLGALDTQYF.

The genes are TRBV30 and TRBJ1-2; TRBD1 is a possible D gene (6 bases). The CDR3 has 13 residues. CDR1 is GTSNPN, CDR2 SVGIG, per germline (reference sequence). Trimming shortened V by 1 base and J by 3 bases, and 9 bases separated the two germline ends. The CDR3 is CAWSEGGDYGYTF. CDR3 DNA sequence: TGTGCCTGGAGTGAAGGGGGGGACTATGGCTACACCTTC.

This chain joins TRBV28 and TRBJ1-5; no definite D call. This CDR3 is 13 amino acids long. The V end lost 10 bases, the J end lost 4 bases, and 14 bases lay between the germline ends. Germline V lookup: CDR1 MDHEN, CDR2 SYDVKM. The CDR3 bases are TGTGCCATCAACCGCGAGAGGAATCAGCCCCAGCATTTT. It translates to CAINRERNQPQHF. The complete variable domain, with remaining parts taken from reference TRBV28 and TRBJ1-5, reads DVKVTQSSRYLVKRTGEKVFLECVQDMDHENMFWYRQDPGLGLRLIYFSYDVKMKEKGDIPEGYSVSREKKERFSLILESASTNQTSMYLCAINRERNQPQHFGDGTRLSIL.

This rearrangement joins TRBV28 to TRBJ1-5; tentative D call: TRBD1 (6 bases). Germline-derived CDR1 and CDR2 are MDHEN and SYDVKM. CDR3 length: 10 residues. The CDR3 loop reads CATGYQPQHF. For the CDR3, the DNA is TGTGCTACAGGGTATCAGCCCCAGCATTTT.

The chain combines TRBV5-4 with TRBJ2-2; TRBD2 aligns across 7 bases. Germline values: CDR1 SGHNT, CDR2 YYREEE (reference sequence). This CDR3 is built from 14 residues. Losses at the gene ends were 6 bases for V and 3 bases for J; bases not matched to a gene: 5. CDR3 sequence: CASIDRGDTGELFF. The CDR3 DNA sequence: TGTGCCAGCATCGATCGGGGGGACACCGGGGAGCTGTTTTTT.